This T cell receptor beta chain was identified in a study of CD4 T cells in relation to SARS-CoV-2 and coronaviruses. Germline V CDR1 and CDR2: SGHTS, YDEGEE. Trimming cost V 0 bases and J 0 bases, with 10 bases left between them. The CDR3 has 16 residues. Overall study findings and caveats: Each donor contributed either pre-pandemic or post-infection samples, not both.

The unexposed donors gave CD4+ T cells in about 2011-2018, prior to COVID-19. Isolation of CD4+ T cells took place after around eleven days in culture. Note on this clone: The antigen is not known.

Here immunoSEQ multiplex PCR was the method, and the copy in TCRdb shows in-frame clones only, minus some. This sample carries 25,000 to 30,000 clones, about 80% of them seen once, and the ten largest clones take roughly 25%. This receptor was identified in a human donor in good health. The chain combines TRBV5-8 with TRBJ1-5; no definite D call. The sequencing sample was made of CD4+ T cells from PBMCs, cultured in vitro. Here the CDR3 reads CASSLAKAGSNQPQHF. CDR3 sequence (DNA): TGTGCCAGCAGCTTGGCCAAGGCAGGTAGCAATCAGCCCCAGCATTTT.